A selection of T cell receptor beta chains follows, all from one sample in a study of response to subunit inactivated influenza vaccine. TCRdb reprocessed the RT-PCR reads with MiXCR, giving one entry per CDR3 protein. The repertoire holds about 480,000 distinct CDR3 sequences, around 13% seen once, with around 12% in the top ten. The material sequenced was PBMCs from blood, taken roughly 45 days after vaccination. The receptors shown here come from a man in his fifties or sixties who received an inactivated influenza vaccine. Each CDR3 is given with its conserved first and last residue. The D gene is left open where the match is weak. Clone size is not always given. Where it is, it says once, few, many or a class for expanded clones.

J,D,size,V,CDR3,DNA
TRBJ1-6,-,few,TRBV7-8,CASSSADVPLRGLLHF,TGTGCCAGCAGCTCCGCGGACGTCCCCCTGCGTGGTCTCCTCCACTTT
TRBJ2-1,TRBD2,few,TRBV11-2,CASRGLAGLSYNEQFF,TGTGCCAGCAGGGGGCTAGCGGGGCTATCCTACAATGAGCAGTTCTTC
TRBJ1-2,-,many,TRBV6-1,CASSEGRIYGYTF,TGTGCCAGCAGTGAAGGGAGGATCTATGGCTACACCTTC
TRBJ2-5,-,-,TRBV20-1,CSANPRGGKYQETQYF,TGCAGTGCTAACCCTCGGGGCGGGAAGTACCAAGAGACCCAGTACTTC
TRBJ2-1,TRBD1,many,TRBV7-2,CASSTRQGPDEQFF,TGTGCCAGCAGCACCCGACAGGGACCCGATGAGCAGTTCTTC
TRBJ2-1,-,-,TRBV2,CASSVDSIVSYNEQFF,TGTGCCAGCAGCGTTGACAGTATCGTCTCCTACAATGAGCAGTTCTTC
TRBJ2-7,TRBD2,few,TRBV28,CASTHPRGTSGSEQYF,TGTGCCAGCACTCACCCCAGGGGGACTAGCGGGAGCGAGCAGTACTTC
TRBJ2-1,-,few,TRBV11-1,CASSLKGRHNPLNEQFF,TGTGCCAGCAGCTTAAAGGGGAGACACAATCCCTTGAATGAGCAGTTCTTC
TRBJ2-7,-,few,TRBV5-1,CASSLQPASGGEREQYF,TGCGCCAGCAGCTTGCAACCCGCCTCCGGGGGTGAAAGGGAGCAGTACTTC
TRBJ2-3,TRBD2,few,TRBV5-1,CASSWGTSGGTDTQYF,TGCGCCAGCAGCTGGGGGACTAGCGGGGGCACAGATACGCAGTATTTT
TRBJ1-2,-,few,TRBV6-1,CASGRDGPNYGYTF,TGTGCCAGCGGGAGGGATGGTCCCAACTATGGCTACACCTTC
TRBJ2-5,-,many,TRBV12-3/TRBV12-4,CASSLGRVQETQYF,TGTGCCAGCAGTTTAGGCAGGGTCCAAGAGACCCAGTACTTC
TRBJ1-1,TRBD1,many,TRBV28,CATGRQGLIEAFF,TGTGCCACCGGCAGACAGGGACTTATTGAAGCTTTCTTT
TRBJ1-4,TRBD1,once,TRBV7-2,CASSFDRGATNENLFF,TGTGCCAGCAGCTTTGACAGGGGTGCAACTAATGAAAACCTGTTTTTT
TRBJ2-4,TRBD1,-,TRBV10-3,CAISQDRILAKNIQYF,TGTGCCATCAGTCAGGACAGGATTCTAGCCAAAAACATTCAGTACTTC
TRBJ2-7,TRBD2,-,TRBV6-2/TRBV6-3,CASSYSRQKAGTSGNEQYF,TGTGCCAGCAGTTACTCGAGGCAGAAGGCCGGGACTAGCGGGAACGAGCAGTACTTC
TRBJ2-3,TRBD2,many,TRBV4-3,CASSQDIGLAGVTQYF,TGCGCCAGCAGCCAAGATATTGGGCTAGCGGGGGTTACGCAGTATTTT
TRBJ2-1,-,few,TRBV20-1,CSASTLAWGYNEQFF,TGCAGTGCCAGCACCCTAGCTTGGGGATACAATGAGCAGTTCTTC
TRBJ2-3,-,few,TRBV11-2,CASSLGTGTLLSTDTQYF,TGTGCCAGCAGCCTGGGCACGGGGACGCTCCTATCCACAGATACGCAGTATTTT
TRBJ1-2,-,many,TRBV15,CATSSIATGLGSGYTF,TGTGCCACCAGCAGCATTGCGACCGGCCTGGGTTCAGGCTACACCTTC
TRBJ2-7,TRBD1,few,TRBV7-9,CASSSGTGGYGQYF,TGTGCCAGCAGCTCCGGGACAGGGGGGTACGGGCAGTACTTC
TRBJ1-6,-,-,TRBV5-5,CASSLLLNSPLHF,TGTGCCAGCAGCTTGCTTCTTAATTCACCCCTCCACTTT
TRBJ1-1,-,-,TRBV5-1,CASSFGGRTEAFF,TGCGCCAGCAGCTTTGGGGGACGCACTGAAGCTTTCTTT
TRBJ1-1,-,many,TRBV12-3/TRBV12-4,CASSFVGPEAFF,TGTGCCAGCAGTTTCGTCGGCCCAGAAGCTTTCTTT
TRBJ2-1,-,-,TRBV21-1,CASSKKTGGTELADLNEQFF,TGTGCCAGCAGCAAGAAGACAGGGGGAACGGAACTAGCGGACCTCAATGAGCAGTTCTTC
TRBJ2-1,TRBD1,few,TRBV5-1,CASSPDAGTGSYNEQFF,TGCGCCAGCAGCCCGGATGCCGGGACAGGGTCCTACAATGAGCAGTTCTTC
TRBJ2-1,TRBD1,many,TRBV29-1,CSIGQGARNEQFF,TGCAGCATAGGACAGGGGGCGAGGAATGAGCAGTTCTTC
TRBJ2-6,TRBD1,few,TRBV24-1,CATSDPPGQGPSGANVLTF,TGTGCCACCAGTGATCCGCCGGGACAGGGGCCCTCTGGGGCCAACGTCCTGACTTTC
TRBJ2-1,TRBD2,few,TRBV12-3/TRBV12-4,CASIEIAGGFYNEQFF,TGTGCCAGCATAGAAATAGCGGGAGGTTTCTACAATGAGCAGTTCTTC
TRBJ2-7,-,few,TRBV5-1,CASSSRGSEQYF,TGCGCCAGCAGCTCAAGGGGCTCCGAGCAGTACTTC
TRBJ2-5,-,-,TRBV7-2,CASSLSVGGTQYF,TGTGCCAGCAGCTTGTCAGTGGGTGGGACCCAGTACTTC
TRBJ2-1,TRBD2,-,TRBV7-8,CASTISGGGYNEQFF,TGTGCCAGCACTATAAGCGGGGGGGGCTACAATGAGCAGTTCTTC
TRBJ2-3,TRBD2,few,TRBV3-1,CASSLAIAGSTDTQYF,TGTGCCAGCAGCTTGGCCATAGCGGGAAGCACAGATACGCAGTATTTT
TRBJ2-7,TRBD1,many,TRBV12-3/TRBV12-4,CASTMSLTGGSYEQYF,TGTGCCAGCACCATGTCCCTGACAGGGGGCTCCTACGAGCAGTACTTC
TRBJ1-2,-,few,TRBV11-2,CASSLDWEYYGYTF,TGTGCCAGCAGCTTAGATTGGGAATACTATGGCTACACCTTC
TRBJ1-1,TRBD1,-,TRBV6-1,CASRRTGMTEAFF,TGTGCCAGCAGGCGGACAGGGATGACTGAAGCTTTCTTT
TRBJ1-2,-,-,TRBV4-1,CASSQDWRQAYGYTF,TGCGCCAGCAGCCAAGATTGGCGACAGGCCTATGGCTACACCTTC
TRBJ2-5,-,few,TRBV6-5,CASSYRLGVQTQYF,TGTGCCAGCAGTTATCGCCTAGGGGTCCAGACCCAGTACTTC
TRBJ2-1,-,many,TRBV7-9,CASSLGVREQFF,TGTGCCAGCAGCCTTGGAGTCCGTGAGCAGTTCTTC
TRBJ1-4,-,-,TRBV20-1,CSARGVSAARSNEKLFF,TGCAGTGCTAGAGGGGTTTCAGCCGCACGATCTAATGAAAAACTGTTTTTT
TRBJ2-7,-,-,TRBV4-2,CASSQEAGRYEQYF,TGTGCCAGCAGCCAAGAGGCGGGTAGGTACGAGCAGTACTTC
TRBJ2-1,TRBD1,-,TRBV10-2,CASRRTGGVHNEQFF,TGCGCCAGCCGAAGGACAGGGGGCGTCCACAATGAGCAGTTCTTC
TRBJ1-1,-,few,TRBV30,CAWSVSRGNEAFF,TGTGCCTGGAGTGTATCCAGGGGTAATGAAGCTTTCTTT
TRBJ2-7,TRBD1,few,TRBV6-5,CASSYSLGQGNYYEQYF,TGTGCCAGCAGTTACTCGTTGGGACAGGGGAATTATTACGAGCAGTACTTC
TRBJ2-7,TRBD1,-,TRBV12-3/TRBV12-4,CASRGGGQGASYEQYF,TGTGCCAGCAGGGGAGGAGGACAGGGGGCCTCCTACGAGCAGTACTTC
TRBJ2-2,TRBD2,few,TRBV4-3,CASSQDRGTSGTGELFF,TGCGCCAGCAGCCAAGATCGGGGGACTAGCGGGACCGGGGAGCTGTTTTTT
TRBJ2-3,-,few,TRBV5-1,CASSLGVPSRSTDTQYF,TGCGCCAGCAGCTTGGGGGTTCCAAGTCGGAGCACAGATACGCAGTATTTT
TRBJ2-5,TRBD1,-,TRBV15,CATSSGTGGETQYF,TGTGCCACCAGCAGTGGGACAGGGGGAGAGACCCAGTACTTC
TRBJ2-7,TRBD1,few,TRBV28,CASSSLPETGVYEQYF,TGTGCCAGCAGTTCCCTACCGGAGACAGGGGTCTACGAGCAGTACTTC
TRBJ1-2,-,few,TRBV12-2,CASRFESDYGYTF,TGTGCAAGTCGCTTTGAGTCGGACTATGGCTACACCTTC
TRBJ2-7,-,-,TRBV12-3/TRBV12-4,CASSWVPYEQYF,TGTGCCAGCAGTTGGGTCCCTTACGAGCAGTACTTC
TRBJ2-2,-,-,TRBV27,CASSPRTENTGELFF,TGTGCCAGCAGTCCACGGACAGAGAACACCGGGGAGCTGTTTTTT